This paragraph covers one T cell receptor beta chain sequence. The antigen remains unidentified. This sample stems from a study of CD4+ T cells in melanoma. Measured with immunoSEQ multiplex PCR; TCRdb has only the in-frame clones, and not every one. The table has some 10,000 clones, roughly two thirds seen once. The CDR3 totals 16 residues. Germline V gene sequence: CDR1 SNHLY, CDR2 FYNNEI. V was trimmed by 3 bases and J by 0 bases, leaving 15 bases between them. Broader study findings: Reportedly, melanoma neoantigen-specific CD4+ T cells showed varied differentiation states. CD8+ T cell, macrophage and B cell function reportedly correlated with neoantigen-specific CD4+ T cells.

The sequence came from a human donor with melanoma. Source material: cells from a culture (not recorded whether cultured in vitro). J is TRBJ2-7 and V is TRBV2; D gene uncertain. CDR3 protein: CASSDMGSRYSYEQYF. CDR3 bases: TGTGCCAGCAGTGATATGGGATCCAGGTACTCCTACGAGCAGTACTTC.